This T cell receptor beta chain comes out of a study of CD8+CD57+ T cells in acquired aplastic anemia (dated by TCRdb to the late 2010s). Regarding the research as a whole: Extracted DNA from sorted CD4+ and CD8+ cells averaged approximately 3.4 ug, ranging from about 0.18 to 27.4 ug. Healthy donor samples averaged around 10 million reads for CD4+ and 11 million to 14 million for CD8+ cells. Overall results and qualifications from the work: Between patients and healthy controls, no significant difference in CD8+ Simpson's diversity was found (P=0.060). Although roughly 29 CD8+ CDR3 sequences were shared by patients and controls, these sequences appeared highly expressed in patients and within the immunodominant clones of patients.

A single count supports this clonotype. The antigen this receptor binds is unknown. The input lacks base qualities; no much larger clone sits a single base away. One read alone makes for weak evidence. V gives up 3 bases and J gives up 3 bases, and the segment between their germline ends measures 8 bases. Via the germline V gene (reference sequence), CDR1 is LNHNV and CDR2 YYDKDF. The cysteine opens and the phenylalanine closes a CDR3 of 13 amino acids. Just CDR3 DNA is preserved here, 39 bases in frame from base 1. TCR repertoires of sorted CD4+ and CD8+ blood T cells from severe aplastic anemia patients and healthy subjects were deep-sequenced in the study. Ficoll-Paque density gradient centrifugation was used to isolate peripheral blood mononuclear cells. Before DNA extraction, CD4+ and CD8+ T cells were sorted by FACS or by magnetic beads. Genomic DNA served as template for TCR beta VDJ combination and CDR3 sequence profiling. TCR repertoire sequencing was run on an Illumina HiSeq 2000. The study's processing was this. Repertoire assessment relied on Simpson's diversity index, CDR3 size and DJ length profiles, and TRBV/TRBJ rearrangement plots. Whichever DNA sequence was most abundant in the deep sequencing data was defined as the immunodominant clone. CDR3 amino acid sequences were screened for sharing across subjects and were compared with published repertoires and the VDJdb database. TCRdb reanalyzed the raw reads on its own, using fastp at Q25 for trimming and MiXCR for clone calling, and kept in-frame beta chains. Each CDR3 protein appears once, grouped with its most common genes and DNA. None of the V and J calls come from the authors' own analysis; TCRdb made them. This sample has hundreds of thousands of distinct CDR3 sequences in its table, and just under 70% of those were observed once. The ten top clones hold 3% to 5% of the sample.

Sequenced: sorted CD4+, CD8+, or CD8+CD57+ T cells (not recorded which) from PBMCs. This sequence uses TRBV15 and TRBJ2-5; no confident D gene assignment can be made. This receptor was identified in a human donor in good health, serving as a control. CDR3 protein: CATSRSREETQYF. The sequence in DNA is TGTGCCACCAGCAGGAGTCGGGAAGAGACCCAGTACTTC.